A single sample is the source of the 27 T cell receptor beta chains below, sequenced in a study of blood T cell repertoires in COVID-19. TCRdb's table, derived via immunoSEQ multiplex PCR, lists solely in-frame clones and lacks some. The table records 80,000 to 100,000 clones, about 84% of them present only once. The specimen was peripheral blood. Receptors were obtained from a man in his sixties with acute or convalescent COVID-19.

This chain links TRBV7-9 with TRBJ2-7; D possibly corresponds to TRBD2 (6 bases). V gave up 2 bases and J gave up 4 bases, with 18 bases separating them. CDR3 size: 16 residues. Germline values: CDR1 SEHNR, CDR2 FQNEAQ (reference sequence). CDR3 sequence reads: CASSLPEGREPYEQYF. CDR3 DNA: TGTGCCAGCAGCTTACCGGAGGGCAGAGAACCGTACGAGCAGTACTTC.

This clone has only a few counts. Other DNA sequences in this sample translate to the same CDR3. The J gene is TRBJ2-1, the V gene TRBV25-1; TRBD2 might be the D (6 bases). The CDR3 extends over 11 amino acids. CDR1 and CDR2 (germline): MGHDK, SYGVNS. V was clipped by 5 bases and J by 9 bases, with 8 bases between them. The CDR3, as DNA: TGTGCCAGCAGTCCCGGGGGTGAGCAGTTCTTC. Translated, it gives CASSPGGEQFF. Full variable domain (remainder filled in from reference TRBV25-1 and TRBJ2-1): EADIYQTPRYLVIGTGKKITLECSQTMGHDKMYWYQQDPGMELHLIHYSYGVNSTEKGDLSSESTVSRIRTEHFPLTLESARPSHTSQYLCASSPGGEQFFGPGTRLTVL.

The chain links TRBV4-1 to TRBJ2-7; TRBD2 aligns across 10 bases. The CDR3 loop spans 15 amino acids. Unmatched junction bases numbered 3, after V lost 3 bases and J lost 1 base. Germline values: CDR1 MGHRA, CDR2 YSYEKL. The CDR3 coding sequence is TGCGCCAGCAGCCAGGGACTAGCGCCTTCCTACGAGCAGTACTTC. Its translation: CASSQGLAPSYEQYF.

This clone occurred many times. V usage is TRBV18 and J usage is TRBJ1-5, with 12 bases fitting TRBD1. Trimming cost V 2 bases and J 7 bases; bases outside gene matches: 3. The CDR3 contains 15 residues. The germline V gene has CDR1 KGHSH and CDR2 LQKENI. The CDR3 is CASSPGTGGPQPQHF. CDR3 coding DNA: TGTGCCAGCTCACCAGGGACAGGGGGCCCCCAGCCCCAGCATTTT.

This clone has more than one count but fewer than ten. This same CDR3 is encoded by further DNA sequences in the sample. The chain combines TRBV5-1 with TRBJ1-1; 8 bases are shared with TRBD1. The CDR3 extends over 14 amino acids. Trimming removed 1 base from V and 1 base from J; junction bases left unmatched: 0. CDR1 is SGHRS, CDR2 YFSETQ, per germline. CDR3 sequence (DNA): TGCGCCAGCAGCTTGACAGGGGGGAACACTGAAGCTTTCTTT. This encodes CASSLTGGNTEAFF.

The chain combines TRBV5-1 with TRBJ2-7; TRBD1 aligns across 9 bases. J gave up 5 bases and V 2 bases, and 5 bases lay outside the gene matches. Germline CDR1 SGHRS, CDR2 YFSETQ. This CDR3 comprises 14 residues. DNA for the CDR3: TGCGCCAGCAGCTTCTGGACAGGGGATGACGAGCAGTACTTC. Amino acids: CASSFWTGDDEQYF.

V gene TRBV19 combines with J gene TRBJ1-2; D unclear. Germline CDR1 reads LNHDA; CDR2 reads SQIVND (reference sequence). The CDR3 totals 12 residues. V lost 4 bases to trimming and J lost 5 bases, with 8 bases between them. The CDR3 loop reads CASSTLLYGYTF. The CDR3 DNA reads as TGTGCCAGTAGTACCCTCTTATATGGCTACACCTTC.

This chain connects TRBV30 to TRBJ1-4; the match to TRBD1 covers 7 bases. The CDR3 runs to 12 residues. V was pared by 7 bases and J by 9 bases, with 8 bases of the junction left unmatched. Germline V lookup: CDR1 GTSNPN, CDR2 SVGIG (reference sequence). The CDR3 is CASDRQGQKLFF. The DNA for the CDR3 is TGTGCCTCTGACCGACAGGGACAAAAACTGTTTTTT.

The chain recombines TRBV30 with TRBJ1-5, with D possibly matching TRBD1 (6 bases). Trimming cost V 0 bases and J 9 bases, with 21 bases left between them. Per the germline V gene, CDR1 is GTSNPN and CDR2 is SVGIG (reference sequence). The CDR3 totals 16 residues. In DNA, the CDR3 is TGTGCCTGGAGTGTACAGGGCTCTTCCTCCCGTTCGCCCCAGCATTTT. The encoded protein is CAWSVQGSSSRSPQHF.

The chain uses TRBV7-3 and TRBJ2-5, with D unresolved. V lost 6 bases and J 3 bases, leaving 14 bases between the germline ends. Looked up from germline, CDR1 is SGHTA and CDR2 is FQGTGA. There are 14 residues in the CDR3. The CDR3 nucleotides read TGTGCCAGCAGTATGTCGGGTATCGAAGAGACCCAGTACTTC. As protein: CASSMSGIEETQYF.

This chain joins TRBV5-1 and TRBJ2-7; D unresolved. The V gene lost 0 bases and the J gene lost 0 bases, with 10 bases spanning the gap. The germline V gene has CDR1 SGHRS and CDR2 YFSETQ. The CDR3 is 15 residues long. CDR3 loop: CASSLDSPSSYEQYF. Here the CDR3 DNA reads TGCGCCAGCAGCTTGGACTCCCCCTCCTCCTACGAGCAGTACTTC.

This clone has a handful of counts. The rearrangement links TRBV28 to TRBJ1-2, with 7 bases identical to TRBD1. Unmatched junction bases numbered 10, after V lost 4 bases and J lost 5 bases. The CDR3 contains 15 residues. Germline assignment: CDR1 MDHEN and CDR2 SYDVKM. The CDR3 nucleotides read TGTGCCAGCAGTTCACCGGGACAGCCGACTTATGGCTACACCTTC. It translates to CASSSPGQPTYGYTF.

This chain connects TRBV6-2 or TRBV6-3 to TRBJ2-2; TRBD2 matches 10 bases. The V gene's germline CDR1 is MNHEY and CDR2 SVGEGT. The CDR3 covers 16 residues. Germline trimming cut 6 bases from V and 7 bases from J; bases unmatched to any gene: 11. The CDR3 is CASSDPSGSNIGELFF. DNA of the CDR3: TGTGCCAGCAGCGACCCTAGCGGGAGTAATATCGGGGAGCTGTTTTTT.

There are a few counts of this clone. This chain links TRBV12-3 or TRBV12-4 with TRBJ1-1; D not resolved. This CDR3 is built from 12 residues. Trimming shortened V by 6 bases and J by 2 bases, and 7 bases separated the two germline ends. The chain's CDR3 is CASSRINTEAFF. DNA of the CDR3: TGTGCCAGCAGCCGTATAAACACTGAAGCTTTCTTT.

The chain carries TRBV7-2 and TRBJ2-2, with 9 bases identical to TRBD1. The ends lost 3 bases at V and 1 base at J; junction bases unmatched: 3. Germline loops: CDR1 SGHTA, CDR2 FQGNSA. The CDR3 is 16 residues long. CDR3 loop: CASSLRTGENTGELFF. The CDR3 region has the DNA TGTGCCAGCAGCTTGCGGACAGGGGAGAACACCGGGGAGCTGTTTTTT.

The CDR3, as DNA: TGTGCCAGCAGTTTATCTGCACCGGATGGCTACACCTTC. This gives the protein CASSLSAPDGYTF. The V call is TRBV28, the J call TRBJ1-2; D remains ambiguous. Between the trimmed V and J ends, which lost 1 base and 6 bases, there was a span of 9 bases. Germline V gene lookup returns CDR1 MDHEN and CDR2 SYDVKM. This CDR3 contains 13 residues.

The genes are TRBV15 and TRBJ1-5; 9 bases align to TRBD1. Unmatched junction bases numbered 18, after V lost 9 bases and J lost 0 bases. The CDR3 runs to 19 residues. CDR1 LNHNV and CDR2 YYDKDF come from the germline V gene (reference sequence). This CDR3 reads CATKGAKTGGRYSNQPQHF. CDR3 sequence (DNA): TGTGCCACGAAAGGGGCAAAGACAGGGGGACGATATAGCAATCAGCCCCAGCATTTT. Variable domain in full (rest from reference TRBV15 and TRBJ1-5): DAMVIQNPRYQVTQFGKPVTLSCSQTLNHNVMYWYQQKSSQAPKLLFHYYDKDFNNEADTPDNFQSRRPNTSFCFLDIRSPGLGDTAMYLCATKGAKTGGRYSNQPQHFGDGTRLSIL.

This rearrangement joins TRBV28 to TRBJ2-5; 14 positions agree with TRBD2. CDR3 length: 19 residues. From germline, CDR1 is MDHEN and CDR2 SYDVKM. Trimming at V came to 2 bases and at J to 5 bases, leaving 13 bases not matched to a gene. The CDR3 spells CASSLRAYQTSGRGETQYF. CDR3 bases: TGTGCCAGCAGTTTAAGGGCCTATCAGACTAGCGGGAGGGGTGAGACCCAGTACTTC.

The chain is built from TRBV6-5 and TRBJ2-1, with TRBD1 matching over 7 bases. The V gene's germline CDR1 is MNHEY and CDR2 SVGAGI. The CDR3 runs 15 residues. Trimming at V came to 2 bases and at J to 1 base, leaving 2 bases not matched to a gene. CDR3 sequence (DNA): TGTGCCAGCAGTTACCACAGGGGTTCCTACAATGAGCAGTTCTTC. Translating gives CASSYHRGSYNEQFF.

The chain links TRBV7-2 to TRBJ1-5; D is ambiguous. In germline, CDR1 is SGHTA, CDR2 FQGNSA. The V end lost 5 bases, the J end lost 4 bases, and 12 bases lay between the germline ends. This CDR3 has 14 residues. The CDR3 loop is CASSLMAGNQPQHF. The CDR3 DNA sequence: TGTGCCAGCAGCCTCATGGCGGGGAATCAGCCCCAGCATTTT. The whole variable domain, remainder taken from reference TRBV7-2 and TRBJ1-5, is GAGVSQSPSNKVTEKGKDVELRCDPISGHTALYWYRQSLGQGLEFLIYFQGNSAPDKSGLPSDRFSAERTGGSVSTLTIQRTQQEDSAVYLCASSLMAGNQPQHFGDGTRLSIL.

CDR3 in amino acids: CASSLRTGFNTEAFF. The CDR3 nucleotides are TGTGCCAGCTCACTACGGACAGGTTTCAACACTGAAGCTTTCTTT. The chain uses TRBV18 and TRBJ1-1, with 7 bases fitting TRBD1. The CDR3 extends over 15 amino acids. The V segment lost 4 bases and the J segment 2 bases; nucleotides outside the gene matches: 7. The germline V gene has CDR1 KGHSH and CDR2 LQKENI.

The chain recombines TRBV5-4 with TRBJ2-5, with D possibly TRBD2 on 5 matching bases. Looked up from germline, CDR1 is SGHNT and CDR2 is YYREEE (reference sequence). The CDR3 totals 15 residues. Trimming pared 4 bases from V and 2 bases from J, leaving 15 bases between. The DNA of the CDR3 is TGTGCCAGCAGCCCTGAGGTTACTAGACAAGAGACCCAGTACTTC. Translating gives CASSPEVTRQETQYF.

The V and J genes are TRBV6-2 or TRBV6-3 and TRBJ1-1; D remains ambiguous. The V gene lost 4 bases and the J gene lost 2 bases, with 8 bases spanning the gap. The CDR3 covers 13 residues. Looked up from germline, CDR1 is MNHEY and CDR2 is SVGEGT. DNA for the CDR3: TGTGCCAGCAGTTTGGACTTTAACACTGAAGCTTTCTTT. This codes for CASSLDFNTEAFF.

The chain uses TRBV11-2 and TRBJ2-2; D ambiguous. This CDR3 spans 14 amino acids. V shed 5 bases and J shed 0 bases, with 7 bases lying between them. Per germline, CDR1 SGHAT and CDR2 FQNNGV. The CDR3: CASSQQSNTGELFF. The CDR3 coding sequence is TGTGCCAGCAGCCAACAGTCGAACACCGGGGAGCTGTTTTTT.

The chain has TRBV6-1 and TRBJ1-2, with TRBD1 identical over 8 bases. Germline lookup yields CDR1 MNHNS and CDR2 SASEGT. This CDR3 is 15 amino acids long. J gave up 8 bases and V 3 bases, and 11 bases lay outside the gene matches. The DNA of the CDR3 is TGTGCCAGCAGTGACGGGACAGGACTATGGTGGGGCTACACCTTC. Translation gives CASSDGTGLWWGYTF.

The chain uses TRBV29-1 and TRBJ2-5, with 8 bases aligning to TRBD2. The CDR3 is 15 residues long. Unmatched junction bases numbered 9, after V lost 6 bases and J lost 0 bases. The germline V gene has CDR1 SQVTM and CDR2 ANQGSEA. CDR3 region: CSVPTSGLDQETQYF. As DNA, the CDR3 is TGCAGCGTGCCCACTAGCGGATTAGACCAAGAGACCCAGTACTTC.

V usage is TRBV6-2 or TRBV6-3 and J usage is TRBJ1-4, with TRBD1 identical over 8 bases. V lost 6 bases and J lost 6; bases outside the gene matches: 15. There are 17 residues in the CDR3. CDR1 and CDR2 from the germline V gene are MNHEY and SVGEGT. The CDR3 protein is CASSPLMMDRAHEKLFF. The CDR3 DNA reads as TGTGCCAGCAGCCCCCTGATGATGGACAGGGCGCATGAAAAACTGTTTTTT.